This T cell receptor beta chain was profiled in a study of T cell repertoires in cytomegalovirus infection. About the study: Evidence of both CMV infection and a matching HLA type came from public TCR beta signatures. Study results and caveats: In two of eight donors, the top clonotype was HLA-C-restricted CMV-specific. Carriers of CMV and the relevant HLA type were discriminated by public TCR beta frequency.

V was clipped by 3 bases and J by 3 bases; unmatched bases: 14. The CDR3 has 17 residues. Per germline, CDR1 GTSNPN and CDR2 SVGIG (reference sequence). This clonotype was recorded a few times. What it binds is unknown. TCRdb ran MiXCR on the reads and lists one entry per CDR3 protein. The table shows about 240,000 distinct CDR3 sequences, with approximately 7% occurring only once. The clonotype was recovered from a human donor in good health (CMV status not recorded). Some clones in this sample may be carry-over from other donors' samples. The rearrangement uses TRBV30 and TRBJ2-7; 10 nucleotides match TRBD2. The sequencing input was PBMCs. The CDR3 region has the DNA TGTGCCTGGAGACGACAATTAGCGGGGGGCCACGGCTACGAGCAGTACTTC. As protein: CAWRRQLAGGHGYEQYF.